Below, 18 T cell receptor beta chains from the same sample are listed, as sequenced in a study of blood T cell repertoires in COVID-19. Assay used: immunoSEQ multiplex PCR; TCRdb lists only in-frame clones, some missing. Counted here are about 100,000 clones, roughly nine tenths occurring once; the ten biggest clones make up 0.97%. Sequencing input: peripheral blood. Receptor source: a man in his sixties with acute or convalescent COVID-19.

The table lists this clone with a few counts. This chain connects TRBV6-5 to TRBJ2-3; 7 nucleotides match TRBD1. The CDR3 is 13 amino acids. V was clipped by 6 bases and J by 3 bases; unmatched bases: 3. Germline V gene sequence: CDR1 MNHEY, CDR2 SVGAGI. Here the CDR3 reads CASSRDRTDTQYF. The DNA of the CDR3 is TGTGCCAGCAGCCGGGACAGAACAGATACGCAGTATTTT.

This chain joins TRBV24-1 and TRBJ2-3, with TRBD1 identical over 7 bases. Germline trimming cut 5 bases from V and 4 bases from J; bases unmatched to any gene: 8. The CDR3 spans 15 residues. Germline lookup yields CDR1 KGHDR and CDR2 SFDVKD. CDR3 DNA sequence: TGTGCCACCAGTGGAGCAGGGGGTAGCCCAGATACGCAGTATTTT. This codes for CATSGAGGSPDTQYF.

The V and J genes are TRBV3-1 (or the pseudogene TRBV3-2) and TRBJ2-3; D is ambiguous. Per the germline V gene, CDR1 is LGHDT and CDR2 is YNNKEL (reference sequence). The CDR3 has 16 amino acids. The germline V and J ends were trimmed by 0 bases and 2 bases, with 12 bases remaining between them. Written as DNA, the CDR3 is TGTGCCAGCAGCCAAGAGCTTAGAGAGCTCACAGATACGCAGTATTTT. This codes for CASSQELRELTDTQYF.

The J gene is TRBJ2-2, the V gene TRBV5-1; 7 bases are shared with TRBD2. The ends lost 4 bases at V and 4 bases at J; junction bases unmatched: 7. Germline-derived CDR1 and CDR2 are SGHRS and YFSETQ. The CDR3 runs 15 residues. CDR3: CASSPAGEGTGELFF. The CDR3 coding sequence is TGCGCCAGCAGCCCGGCGGGGGAGGGCACCGGGGAGCTGTTTTTT.

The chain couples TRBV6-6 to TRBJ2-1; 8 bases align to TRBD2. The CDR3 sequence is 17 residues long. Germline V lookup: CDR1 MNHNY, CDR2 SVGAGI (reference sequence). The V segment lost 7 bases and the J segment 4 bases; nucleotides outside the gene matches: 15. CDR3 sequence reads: CASNRNFGTRPYNEQFF. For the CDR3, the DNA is TGTGCCAGCAATCGGAATTTCGGGACTAGACCATACAATGAGCAGTTCTTC.

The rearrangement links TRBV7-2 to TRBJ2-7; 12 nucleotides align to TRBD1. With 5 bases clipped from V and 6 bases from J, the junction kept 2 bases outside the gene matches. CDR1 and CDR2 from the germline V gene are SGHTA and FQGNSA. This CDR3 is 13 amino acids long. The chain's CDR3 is CASSRDRGPEQYF. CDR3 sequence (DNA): TGTGCCAGCAGCCGGGACAGGGGGCCCGAGCAGTACTTC.

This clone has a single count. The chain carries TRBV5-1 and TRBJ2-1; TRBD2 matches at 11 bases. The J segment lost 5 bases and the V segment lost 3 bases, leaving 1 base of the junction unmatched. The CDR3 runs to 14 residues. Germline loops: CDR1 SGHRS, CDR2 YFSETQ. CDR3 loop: CASSWGLADNEQFF. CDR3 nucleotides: TGCGCCAGCAGCTGGGGACTAGCGGACAATGAGCAGTTCTTC.

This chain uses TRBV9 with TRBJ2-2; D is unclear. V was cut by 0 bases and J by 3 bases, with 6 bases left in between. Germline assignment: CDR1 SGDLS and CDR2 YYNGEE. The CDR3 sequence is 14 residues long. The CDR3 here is CASSVVPDTGELFF. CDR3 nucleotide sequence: TGTGCCAGCAGCGTAGTTCCCGACACCGGGGAGCTGTTTTTT.

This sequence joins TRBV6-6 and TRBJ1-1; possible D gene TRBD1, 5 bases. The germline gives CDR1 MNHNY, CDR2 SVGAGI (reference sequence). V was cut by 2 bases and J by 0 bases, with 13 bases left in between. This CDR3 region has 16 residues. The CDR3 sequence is CASSYPSAGLNTEAFF. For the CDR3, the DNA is TGTGCCAGCAGTTACCCCTCCGCAGGGTTGAACACTGAAGCTTTCTTT.

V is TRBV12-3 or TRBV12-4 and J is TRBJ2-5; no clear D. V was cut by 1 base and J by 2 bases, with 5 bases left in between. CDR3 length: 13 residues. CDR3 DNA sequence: TGTGCCAGCAGTTTAGGCAGGCAAGAGACCCAGTACTTC. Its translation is CASSLGRQETQYF.

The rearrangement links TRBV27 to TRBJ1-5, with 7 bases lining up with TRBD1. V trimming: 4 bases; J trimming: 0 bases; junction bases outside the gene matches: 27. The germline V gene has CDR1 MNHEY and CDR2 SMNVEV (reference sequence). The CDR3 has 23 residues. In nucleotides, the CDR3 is TGTGCCAGCAGTTCCAAACAAGAATGGGGGACAGCCGTCGACCGCTTTAGCAATCAGCCCCAGCATTTT. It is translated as CASSSKQEWGTAVDRFSNQPQHF.

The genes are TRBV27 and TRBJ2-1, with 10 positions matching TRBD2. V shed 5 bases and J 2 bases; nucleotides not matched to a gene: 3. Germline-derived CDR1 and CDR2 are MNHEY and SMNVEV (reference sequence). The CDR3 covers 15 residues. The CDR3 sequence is CASSATSGAYNEQFF. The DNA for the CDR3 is TGTGCCAGCAGTGCCACTAGCGGGGCCTACAATGAGCAGTTCTTC.

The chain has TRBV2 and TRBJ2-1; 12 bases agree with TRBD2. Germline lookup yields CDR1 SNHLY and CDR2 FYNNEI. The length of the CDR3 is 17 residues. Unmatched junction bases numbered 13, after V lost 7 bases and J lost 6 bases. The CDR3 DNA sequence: TGTGCCAGCAACCCTAGGACTAGCGGGACCTCCCGCAATGAGCAGTTCTTC. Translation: CASNPRTSGTSRNEQFF.

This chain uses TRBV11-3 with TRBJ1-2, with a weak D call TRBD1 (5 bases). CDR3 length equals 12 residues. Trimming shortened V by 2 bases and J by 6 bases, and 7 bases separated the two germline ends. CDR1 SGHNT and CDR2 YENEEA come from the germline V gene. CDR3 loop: CASSLSGDGYTF. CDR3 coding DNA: TGTGCCAGCAGCTTATCGGGGGATGGCTACACCTTC.

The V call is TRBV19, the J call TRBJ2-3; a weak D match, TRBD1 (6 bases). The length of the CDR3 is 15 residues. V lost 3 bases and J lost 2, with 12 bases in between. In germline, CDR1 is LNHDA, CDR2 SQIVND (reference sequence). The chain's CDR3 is CASSILGAPTDTQYF. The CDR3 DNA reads TGTGCCAGTAGTATTCTGGGGGCCCCCACAGATACGCAGTATTTT.

For the CDR3, the DNA is TGCGCCAGCAGCCCCCAGGGGGCCGGGGATACGCAGTATTTT. It translates to CASSPQGAGDTQYF. The chain recombines TRBV5-1 with TRBJ2-3, with TRBD1 identical over 8 bases. Losses at the gene ends were 4 bases for V and 6 bases for J; bases not matched to a gene: 7. The CDR3 has 14 amino acids. In germline, CDR1 is SGHRS, CDR2 YFSETQ.

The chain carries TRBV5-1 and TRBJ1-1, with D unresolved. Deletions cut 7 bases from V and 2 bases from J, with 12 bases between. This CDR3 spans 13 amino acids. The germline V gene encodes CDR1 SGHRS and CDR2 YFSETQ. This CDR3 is CASGTTGNTEAFF. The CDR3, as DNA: TGCGCCAGCGGTACCACGGGAAACACTGAAGCTTTCTTT.

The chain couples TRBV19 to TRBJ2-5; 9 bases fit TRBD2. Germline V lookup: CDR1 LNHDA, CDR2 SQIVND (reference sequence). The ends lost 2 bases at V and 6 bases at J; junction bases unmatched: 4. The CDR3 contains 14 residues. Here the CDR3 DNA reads TGTGCCAGTAGTATAAGTAGCGGGAGAAAGACCCAGTACTTC. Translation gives CASSISSGRKTQYF.